What follows is one T cell receptor beta chain and its context. Its matching antigen is unknown. The data stem from a study of cytotoxic CD8 clonotypes in ibrutinib-treated CLL. As for the study in general: After a median of around six years, 14 patients stayed remitted and around 12 progressed; responses had been partial in some 25 and complete in 2. Study-level points and caveats: Clonality (at baseline) was higher than in age-matched healthy donors and tracked circulating CD8+ T-cell counts.

V shed 5 bases and J shed 4 bases, with 16 bases lying between them. Germline V gene lookup returns CDR1 SQVTM and CDR2 ANQGSEA. The CDR3 has 14 amino acids. The assay was immunoSEQ multiplex PCR, and TCRdb's table has in-frame clones only and misses some. The sample gives almost 250,000 clones, 70% of which show up once; roughly 15% is in the top ten. Sequenced here: PBMCs, sampled after 24 months of ibrutinib treatment. The sequence was obtained from a human donor with chronic lymphocytic leukemia. This chain joins TRBV29-1 and TRBJ2-3, with D unresolved. DNA of the CDR3: TGCAGCGTTCAAACGGTAGGAAGGGCAGATACGCAGTATTTT. Protein product: CSVQTVGRADTQYF.